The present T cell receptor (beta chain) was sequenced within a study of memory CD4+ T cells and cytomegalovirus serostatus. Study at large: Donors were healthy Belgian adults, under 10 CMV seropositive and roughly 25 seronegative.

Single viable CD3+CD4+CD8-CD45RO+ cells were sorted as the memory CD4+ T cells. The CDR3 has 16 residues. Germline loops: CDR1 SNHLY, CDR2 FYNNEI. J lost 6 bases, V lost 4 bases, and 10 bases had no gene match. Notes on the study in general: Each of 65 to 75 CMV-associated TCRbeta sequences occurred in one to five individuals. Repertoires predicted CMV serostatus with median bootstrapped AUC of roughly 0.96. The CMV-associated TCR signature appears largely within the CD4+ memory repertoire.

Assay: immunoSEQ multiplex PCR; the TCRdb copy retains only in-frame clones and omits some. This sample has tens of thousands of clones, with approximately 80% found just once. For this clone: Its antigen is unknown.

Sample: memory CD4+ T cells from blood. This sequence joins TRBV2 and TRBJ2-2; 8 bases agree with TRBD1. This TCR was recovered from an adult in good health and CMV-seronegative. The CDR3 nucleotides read TGTGCCAGCAGTGGAAGGGTGACAGGGGCCCCCGGGGAGCTGTTTTTT. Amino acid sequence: CASSGRVTGAPGELFF.